This entry features one T cell receptor (beta chain) sequence. The record originates from a study of T-cell reconstitution after alpha-beta-depleted transplantation in children. Preparation of the TCRbeta library used unique molecular identifiers. TCRdb re-called the PCR reads through MiXCR, storing one row per CDR3 protein. In the table there are fewer than 550,000 distinct CDR3 sequences, roughly 11% of which are singletons. The specimen comprised PBMCs, mostly from graft donor cells, sampled 180 days after TCRalphabeta/CD19-depleted stem cell transplant. This TCR was sampled from a female patient younger than 10 who had a stem cell transplant for aplastic anemia, so the T cells may come from the graft donor.

The chain's CDR3 is CSVARGNEQYV. The CDR3 DNA reads as TGCAGCGTAGCCAGGGGTAACGAGCAGTACGTC. V gene TRBV29-1 combines with J gene TRBJ2-7; weak D call: TRBD1 (6 bases). V lost 6 bases to trimming and J lost 5 bases, with 11 bases between them. The CDR3 sequence is 11 residues long. Germline CDR1 reads SQVTM; CDR2 reads ANQGSEA.